This T cell receptor beta chain was captured in a study of T-cell reconstitution after alpha-beta-depleted transplantation in children. Study results and caveats: Some patients showed high day-60 TCRbeta diversity, which derived from surviving recipient T cells and thymic progenitors. Approximately two months post-transplant, alpha-beta T cells reportedly originated from several hundred expanded graft clones. At one year after transplant, newly produced T cells mostly accounted for T-cell counts and diversity.

Trimming pared 6 bases from V and 8 bases from J, leaving 14 bases between. This CDR3 spans 13 amino acids. About this clonotype itself: Its antigen is unidentified.

Unique molecular identifiers were used in preparing the TCRbeta library. TCRdb re-analysed the PCR reads in MiXCR, keeping a single row per CDR3 protein. The sample lists 550,000 to 800,000 distinct CDR3 sequences, 13% occurring once. The origin of this receptor is a girl aged 2-10 years with congenital amegakaryocytic thrombocytopenia, due to receive a stem cell transplant. The sequences come from PBMCs, collected before TCRalphabeta/CD19-depleted stem cell transplant. V is TRBV12-3 or TRBV12-4 and J is TRBJ2-1; D unclear. The CDR3 protein is CASSLGSRDEQFF. As DNA, the CDR3 is TGTGCCAGCAGCCTTGGAAGCCGGGATGAGCAGTTCTTC.